What follows are 22 T cell receptor beta chains derived from one specimen sequenced in a study of T cell responses to AZD1222 COVID-19 vaccine. Here immunoSEQ multiplex PCR was the method, and the copy in TCRdb shows in-frame clones only, minus some. The sample yields some 96,000 clones, 70% to 90% seen once. The specimen was peripheral blood, collected on day 0 of MenACWY control vaccination. The receptors shown here come from an adult in good health.

The chain's CDR3 is CATRGTGGGETQYF. The CDR3 DNA is TGTGCCACCCGCGGGACAGGGGGTGGAGAGACCCAGTACTTC. The chain links TRBV27 to TRBJ2-5, with TRBD1 identical over 11 bases. Germline V gene lookup returns CDR1 MNHEY and CDR2 SMNVEV (reference sequence). The CDR3 spans 14 residues. Unmatched junction bases numbered 8, after V lost 10 bases and J lost 4 bases.

This chain joins TRBV19 and TRBJ1-4, with no clear D. This CDR3 is 14 amino acids long. V was cut by 5 bases and J by 1 base, with 8 bases left in between. The germline V gene encodes CDR1 LNHDA and CDR2 SQIVND (reference sequence). CDR3 nucleotides: TGTGCCAGTAGTTTCGACGTAACTAATGAAAAACTGTTTTTT. Residues: CASSFDVTNEKLFF.

The chain couples TRBV19 to TRBJ2-7, with D perhaps assigned TRBD1 or TRBD2 (5 bases each). The CDR3 has 14 residues. V gave up 4 bases and J gave up 0 bases, with 10 bases separating them. From germline, CDR1 is LNHDA and CDR2 SQIVND (reference sequence). The CDR3 nucleotides are TGTGCCAGTAGTAGGGACGGTCGCTCCTACGAGCAGTACTTC. It codes for CASSRDGRSYEQYF.

The chain combines TRBV6-4 with TRBJ2-1; 8 bases agree with TRBD2. Per germline, CDR1 MRHNA and CDR2 SNTAGT. The CDR3 totals 18 residues. The V gene end was trimmed by 7 bases and the J gene end by 3 bases; junction bases not matched to a gene: 17. The CDR3 DNA reads as TGTGCCAGCATCATCGGGGCGGACGGGAGGGCCAGCTACAATGAGCAGTTCTTC. Translation gives CASIIGADGRASYNEQFF.

The rearrangement links TRBV3-1 (or the pseudogene TRBV3-2) to TRBJ2-7; D unclear. The germline V gene has CDR1 LGHDT and CDR2 YNNKEL (reference sequence). Trimming shortened V by 5 bases and J by 7 bases, and 9 bases separated the two germline ends. The CDR3 has 11 amino acids. The DNA of the CDR3 is TGTGCCAGCAGCTATCTACGTGAGCAGTACTTC. Its translation is CASSYLREQYF.

V and J are TRBV4-3 and TRBJ2-3; a weak D match, TRBD2 (5 bases). This CDR3 is built from 15 residues. With 5 bases removed from V and 0 bases from J, the gap between germline ends came to 12 bases. The germline CDR1 and CDR2 sequences are LGHNA and YSLEER. The CDR3: CASSYGGLSTDTQYF. The CDR3 DNA reads TGCGCCAGCAGCTATGGCGGGCTGAGCACAGATACGCAGTATTTT.

V and J are TRBV27 and TRBJ2-2; 9 positions match TRBD1. CDR3 length: 17 residues. From germline, CDR1 is MNHEY and CDR2 SMNVEV (reference sequence). The V gene end was trimmed by 5 bases and the J gene end by 5 bases; junction bases not matched to a gene: 12. Here the CDR3 reads CASSPVRTGARTGELFF. The CDR3 nucleotides are TGTGCCAGCAGTCCGGTGCGGACAGGGGCGAGGACCGGGGAGCTGTTTTTT.

This chain connects TRBV7-9 to TRBJ2-2; D not certain. V lost 7 bases, J lost 0 bases, and 15 bases lay in between. This CDR3 is 16 amino acids long. Germline CDR1 is SEHNR and CDR2 is FQNEAQ (reference sequence). The CDR3 loop is CASILYVGANTGELFF. The CDR3 nucleotides are TGTGCCAGCATCCTGTATGTGGGCGCGAACACCGGGGAGCTGTTTTTT.

The rearrangement uses TRBV7-2 and TRBJ1-2, with a possible D match to TRBD1 (6 bases). Per the germline V gene, CDR1 is SGHTA and CDR2 is FQGNSA. V lost 6 bases, J lost 2 bases, and 10 bases lay in between. CDR3 length equals 13 residues. The CDR3: CASSSGQNYGYTF. The CDR3 DNA follows: TGTGCCAGCAGTTCCGGACAGAACTATGGCTACACCTTC.

The chain links TRBV6-2 or TRBV6-3 to TRBJ1-1; a weak D match, TRBD1 (6 bases). The CDR3 loop spans 18 amino acids. Germline V gene sequence: CDR1 MNHEY, CDR2 SVGEGT. V was clipped by 2 bases and J by 1 base, with 20 bases between them. CDR3 protein: CASSYSWGQQGPNTEAFF. In nucleotides, the CDR3 is TGTGCCAGCAGTTACAGTTGGGGACAACAGGGACCGAACACTGAAGCTTTCTTT.

The chain has TRBV2 and TRBJ1-2; D not resolved. This CDR3 is built from 14 residues. Germline values: CDR1 SNHLY, CDR2 FYNNEI. V dropped 7 bases and J dropped 4 bases, with 16 bases sitting between them. The CDR3 coding sequence is TGTGCCAGCAAACCGGGCCTCGGAGGCTATGGCTACACCTTC. Protein: CASKPGLGGYGYTF.

This rearrangement joins TRBV7-8 to TRBJ2-7; D possibly corresponds to TRBD2 (6 bases). The CDR3 consists of 14 residues. V shed 3 bases and J shed 0 bases, with 9 bases lying between them. Germline CDR1 is SGHVS and CDR2 is FQNEAQ. The CDR3 loop is CASSLEGFSYEQYF. CDR3 in DNA: TGTGCCAGCAGCTTGGAGGGCTTCTCCTACGAGCAGTACTTC.

This rearrangement joins TRBV6-5 to TRBJ2-1, with D hard to call. The CDR3 is made up of 14 amino acids. V lost 6 bases, J lost 8 bases, and 17 bases lay in between. CDR1 and CDR2 (germline): MNHEY, SVGAGI. The CDR3 sequence is CASRGHYGTHEQFF. CDR3 sequence (DNA): TGTGCCAGCAGAGGGCATTATGGAACCCATGAGCAGTTCTTC.

The chain combines TRBV5-1 with TRBJ2-1; TRBD2 aligns across 13 bases. The CDR3 totals 14 residues. V lost 3 bases to trimming and J lost 7 bases; unmatched junction nucleotides: 1. Germline V CDR1 and CDR2: SGHRS, YFSETQ. This chain's CDR3 is CASSWTSGSNEQFF. The CDR3 DNA reads as TGCGCCAGCAGCTGGACTAGCGGGAGTAATGAGCAGTTCTTC.

This clone has only one observation. This chain connects TRBV28 to TRBJ1-4, with 7 positions matching TRBD1. This CDR3 is 16 amino acids long. V was pared by 5 bases and J by 5 bases, with 11 bases of the junction left unmatched. Germline V gene data show CDR1 as MDHEN and CDR2 as SYDVKM. CDR3 nucleotide sequence: TGTGCCAGCAGTCCCCTCCGACAGGGCGGGAATGAAAAACTGTTTTTT. Translation gives CASSPLRQGGNEKLFF.

CDR3: CASSFGGQNYGYTF. CDR3 DNA: TGCGCCAGCAGCTTCGGGGGACAGAACTATGGCTACACCTTC. The V gene is TRBV5-1, the J gene TRBJ1-2; TRBD1 matches at 7 bases. The CDR3 length is 14 residues. Germline CDR1 SGHRS, CDR2 YFSETQ. Trimming at V came to 2 bases and at J to 2 bases, leaving 3 bases not matched to a gene.

This clone was counted between two and nine times. The chain is built from TRBV18 and TRBJ1-6; the D is unclear. V was clipped by 6 bases and J by 9 bases, with 21 bases between them. Germline V gene lookup returns CDR1 KGHSH and CDR2 LQKENI. The CDR3 totals 16 residues. Here the CDR3 DNA reads TGTGCCAGCTCCCTCGAGAGGCCGGGAGGAGGTTCACCCCTCCACTTT. This codes for CASSLERPGGGSPLHF.

The CDR3 protein is CASSFGGVLGSGANVLTF. DNA for the CDR3: TGTGCCAGCAGTTTCGGTGGGGTGTTGGGCTCTGGGGCCAACGTCCTGACTTTC. The chain joins TRBV28 to TRBJ2-6; D not certain. Trimming removed 3 bases at V and 0 bases at J, with 15 bases between. Germline CDR1 reads MDHEN; CDR2 reads SYDVKM. The CDR3 is 18 residues long.

The genes are TRBV6-2 or TRBV6-3 and TRBJ2-1; D is uncertain. CDR1 MNHEY and CDR2 SVGEGT come from the germline V gene. Trimming cost V 2 bases and J 11 bases, with 7 bases left between them. This CDR3 is 11 amino acids long. The CDR3 spells CASSYLDQQFF. CDR3 coding DNA: TGTGCCAGCAGTTACCTGGATCAGCAGTTCTTC.

The chain combines TRBV7-9 with TRBJ2-7; D is unresolved. The V end lost 5 bases, the J end lost 0 bases, and 11 bases lay between the germline ends. Germline loops: CDR1 SEHNR, CDR2 FQNEAQ (reference sequence). The CDR3 runs to 14 residues. The CDR3 bases are TGTGCCAGCAGCCCGGACGGTACCTCCTACGAGCAGTACTTC. Its protein product is CASSPDGTSYEQYF.

The gene calls are TRBV21-1 and TRBJ1-4; the table's D call TRBD1 went unverified against the DNA. TRBV21-1 is listed as a pseudogene. The CDR3 is 13 residues long. CDR3 nucleotide sequence: TGTGCCAGCAGCAAATGGGACACCCGAAAACTGTTTTTT. Translated, it gives CASSKWDTRKLFF.

The chain recombines TRBV28 with TRBJ2-2; maybe TRBD2 (6 bases). CDR3 length: 12 residues. V lost 8 bases and J 6 bases, leaving 10 bases between the germline ends. Germline V gene data show CDR1 as MDHEN and CDR2 as SYDVKM. This chain's CDR3 is CASRGIAGELFF. CDR3 coding DNA: TGTGCCAGCCGGGGGATCGCCGGGGAGCTGTTTTTT.